One T cell receptor (beta chain) is described in this entry. The antigen is not known. A single base separates this from a much larger clone, so it may be a read error. CDR1 and CDR2 (germline): MNHEY, SVGEGT. V was pared by 7 bases and J by 4 bases, with 13 bases between. The CDR3 extends over 13 amino acids. Then a second PCR, running roughly 7 to 11 cycles, was carried out with a sample-barcoded 5' primer and a J-beta primer mix. TCRdb processed the 5' RACE reads anew with MiXCR; each CDR3 protein has one entry. This repertoire shows hundreds of thousands of distinct CDR3 sequences, less than 35% found once; its top ten account for around 16%. The data are from a study of blood T cells in healthy people across ages. Study results and limitations: Since the PBMCs were unsorted, naive and antigen-experienced cells could not be conclusively compared.

V and J are TRBV6-2 or TRBV6-3 and TRBJ2-5; D is unclear. The sequence was obtained from a woman of 80 years or more in good health. Sequenced sample: blood. The DNA of the CDR3 is TGTGCCAGCACTGCCCACGACGCAGAGACCCAGTACTTC. Translated, it gives CASTAHDAETQYF.